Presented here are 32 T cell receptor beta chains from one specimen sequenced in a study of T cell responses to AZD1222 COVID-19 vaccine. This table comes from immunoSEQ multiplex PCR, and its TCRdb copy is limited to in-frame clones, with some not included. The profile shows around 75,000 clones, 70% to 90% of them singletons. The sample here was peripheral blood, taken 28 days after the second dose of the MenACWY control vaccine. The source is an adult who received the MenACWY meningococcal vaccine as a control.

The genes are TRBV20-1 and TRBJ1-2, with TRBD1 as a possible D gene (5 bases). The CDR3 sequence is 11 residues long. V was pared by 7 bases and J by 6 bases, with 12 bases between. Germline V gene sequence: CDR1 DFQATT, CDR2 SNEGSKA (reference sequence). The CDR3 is CSGEWGDGYTF. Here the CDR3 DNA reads TGCAGTGGGGAGTGGGGGGATGGCTACACCTTC.

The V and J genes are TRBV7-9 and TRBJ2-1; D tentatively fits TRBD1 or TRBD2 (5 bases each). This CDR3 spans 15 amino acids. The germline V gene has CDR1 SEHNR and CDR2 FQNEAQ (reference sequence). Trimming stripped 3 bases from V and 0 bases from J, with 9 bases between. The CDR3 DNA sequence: TGTGCCAGCAGCTTTGGGGGAAGCTCCTACAATGAGCAGTTCTTC. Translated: CASSFGGSSYNEQFF.

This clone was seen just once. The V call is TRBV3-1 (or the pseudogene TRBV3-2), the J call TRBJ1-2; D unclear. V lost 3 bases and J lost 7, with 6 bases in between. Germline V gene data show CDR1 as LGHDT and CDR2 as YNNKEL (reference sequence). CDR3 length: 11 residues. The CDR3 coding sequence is TGTGCCAGCAGCCAGGGTGCTGGCTACACCTTC. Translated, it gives CASSQGAGYTF.

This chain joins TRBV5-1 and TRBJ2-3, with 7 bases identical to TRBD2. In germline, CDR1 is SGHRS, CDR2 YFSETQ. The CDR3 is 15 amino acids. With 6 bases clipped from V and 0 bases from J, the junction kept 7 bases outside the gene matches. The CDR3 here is CASIAGDSSTDTQYF. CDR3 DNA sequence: TGCGCCAGCATCGCGGGGGATAGTAGCACAGATACGCAGTATTTT.

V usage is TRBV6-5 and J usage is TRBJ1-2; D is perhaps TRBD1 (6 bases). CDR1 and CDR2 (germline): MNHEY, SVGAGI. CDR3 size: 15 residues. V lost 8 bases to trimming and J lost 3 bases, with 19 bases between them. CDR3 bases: TGTGCCAGCGGCGAACTTACAGGGCCCCACTATGGCTACACCTTC. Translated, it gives CASGELTGPHYGYTF.

The CDR3 loop is CASSYSSRDRGVVETQYF. In DNA form, the CDR3 reads TGTGCCAGCAGTTACTCAAGCCGGGACAGGGGGGTGGTGGAGACCCAGTACTTC. The rearrangement joins TRBV6-2 or TRBV6-3 to TRBJ2-5, with 11 bases matching TRBD1. The junction had 11 bases not matched to a gene; V was cut back by 0 bases and J by 5 bases. Germline lookup yields CDR1 MNHEY and CDR2 SVGEGT. This CDR3 is 18 amino acids long.

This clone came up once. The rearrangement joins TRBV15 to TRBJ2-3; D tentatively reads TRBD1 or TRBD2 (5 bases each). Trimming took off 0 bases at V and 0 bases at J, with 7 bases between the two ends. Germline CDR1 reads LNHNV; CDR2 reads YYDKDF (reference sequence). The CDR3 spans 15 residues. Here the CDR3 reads CATSRDGGSTDTQYF. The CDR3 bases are TGTGCCACCAGCAGAGATGGGGGTAGCACAGATACGCAGTATTTT.

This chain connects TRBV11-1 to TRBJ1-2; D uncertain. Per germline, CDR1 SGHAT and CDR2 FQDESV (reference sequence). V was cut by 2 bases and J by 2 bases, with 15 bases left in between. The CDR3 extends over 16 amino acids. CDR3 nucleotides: TGTGCCAGCAGCTTACCAGGCCGCCTCGGAAACTATGGCTACACCTTC. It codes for CASSLPGRLGNYGYTF.

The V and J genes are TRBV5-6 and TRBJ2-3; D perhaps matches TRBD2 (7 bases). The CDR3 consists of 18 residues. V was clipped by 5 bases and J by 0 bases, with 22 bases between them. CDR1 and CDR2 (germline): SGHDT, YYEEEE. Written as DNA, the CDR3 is TGTGCCAGCAGTCCGCTTGTGGGGGGGCGCCCGAGCACAGATACGCAGTATTTT. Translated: CASSPLVGGRPSTDTQYF.

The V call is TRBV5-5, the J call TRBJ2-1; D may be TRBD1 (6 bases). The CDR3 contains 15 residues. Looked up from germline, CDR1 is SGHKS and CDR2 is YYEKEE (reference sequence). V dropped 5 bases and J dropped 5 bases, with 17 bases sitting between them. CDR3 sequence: CASSQDGQGNNEQFF. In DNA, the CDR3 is TGTGCCAGCAGTCAGGATGGGCAGGGGAACAATGAGCAGTTCTTC.

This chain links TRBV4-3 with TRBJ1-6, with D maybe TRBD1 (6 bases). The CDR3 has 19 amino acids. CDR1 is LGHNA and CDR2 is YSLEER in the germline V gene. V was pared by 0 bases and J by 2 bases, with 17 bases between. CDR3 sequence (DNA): TGCGCCAGCAGCCAAGATCGGGGGTTTGGGGGCCCCTATAATTCACCCCTCCACTTT. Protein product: CASSQDRGFGGPYNSPLHF.

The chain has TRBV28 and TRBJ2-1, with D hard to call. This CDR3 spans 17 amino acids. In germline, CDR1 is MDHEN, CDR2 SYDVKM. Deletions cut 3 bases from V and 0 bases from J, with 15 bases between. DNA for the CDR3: TGTGCCAGCAGTTTCCAAGCCGGATCAAGCTCCTACAATGAGCAGTTCTTC. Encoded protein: CASSFQAGSSSYNEQFF.

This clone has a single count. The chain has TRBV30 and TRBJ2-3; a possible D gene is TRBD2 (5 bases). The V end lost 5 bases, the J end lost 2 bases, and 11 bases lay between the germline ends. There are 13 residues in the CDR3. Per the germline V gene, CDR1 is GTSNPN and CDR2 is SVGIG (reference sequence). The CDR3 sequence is CAWESGFTDTQYF. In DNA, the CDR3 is TGTGCCTGGGAGAGCGGATTCACAGATACGCAGTATTTT.

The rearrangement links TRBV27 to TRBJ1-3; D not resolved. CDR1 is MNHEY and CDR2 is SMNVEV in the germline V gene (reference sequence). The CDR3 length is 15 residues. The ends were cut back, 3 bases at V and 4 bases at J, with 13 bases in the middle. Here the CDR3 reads CASSFAGLGGNTIYF. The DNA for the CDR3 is TGTGCCAGCAGTTTTGCGGGGTTAGGGGGAAACACCATATATTTT.

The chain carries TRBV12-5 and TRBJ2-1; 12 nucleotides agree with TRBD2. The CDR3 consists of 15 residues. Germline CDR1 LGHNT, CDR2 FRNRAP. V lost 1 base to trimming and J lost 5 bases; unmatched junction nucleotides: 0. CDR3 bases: TGTGCTAGTGGTTTGGGACTAGCGGGGGACAATGAGCAGTTCTTC. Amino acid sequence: CASGLGLAGDNEQFF.

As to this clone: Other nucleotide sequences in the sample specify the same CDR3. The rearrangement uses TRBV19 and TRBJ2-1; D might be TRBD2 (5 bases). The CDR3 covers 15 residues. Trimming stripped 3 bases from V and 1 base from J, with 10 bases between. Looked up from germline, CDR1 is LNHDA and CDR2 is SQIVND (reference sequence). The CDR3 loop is CASSITGSSYNEQFF. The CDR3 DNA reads TGTGCCAGTAGTATCACGGGGAGTTCCTACAATGAGCAGTTCTTC.

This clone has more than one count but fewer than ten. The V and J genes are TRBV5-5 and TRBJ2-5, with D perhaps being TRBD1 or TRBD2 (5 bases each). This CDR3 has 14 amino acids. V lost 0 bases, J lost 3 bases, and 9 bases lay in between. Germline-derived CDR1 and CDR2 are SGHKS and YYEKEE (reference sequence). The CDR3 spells CASSLGGVKETQYF. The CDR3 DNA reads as TGTGCCAGCAGCTTGGGAGGGGTAAAAGAGACCCAGTACTTC.

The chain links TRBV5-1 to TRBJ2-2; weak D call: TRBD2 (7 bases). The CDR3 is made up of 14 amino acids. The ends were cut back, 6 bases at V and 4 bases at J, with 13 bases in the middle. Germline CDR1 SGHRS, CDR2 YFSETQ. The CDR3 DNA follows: TGCGCCAGCATGGGGGGGGCCGGCACCGGGGAGCTGTTTTTT. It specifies CASMGGAGTGELFF.

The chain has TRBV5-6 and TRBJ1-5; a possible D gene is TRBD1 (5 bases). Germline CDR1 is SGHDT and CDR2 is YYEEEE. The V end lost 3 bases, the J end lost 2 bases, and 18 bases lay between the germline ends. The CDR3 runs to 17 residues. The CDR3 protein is CASSSGLRGLGNQPQHF. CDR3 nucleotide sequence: TGTGCCAGCAGCTCAGGCTTGAGGGGTTTGGGCAATCAGCCCCAGCATTTT.

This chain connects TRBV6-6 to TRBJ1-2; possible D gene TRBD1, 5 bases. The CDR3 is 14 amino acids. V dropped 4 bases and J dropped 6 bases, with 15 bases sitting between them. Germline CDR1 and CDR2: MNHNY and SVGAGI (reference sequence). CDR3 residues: CASSSSSGYDGYTF. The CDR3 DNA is TGTGCCAGCAGTTCTTCCTCAGGGTACGATGGCTACACCTTC.

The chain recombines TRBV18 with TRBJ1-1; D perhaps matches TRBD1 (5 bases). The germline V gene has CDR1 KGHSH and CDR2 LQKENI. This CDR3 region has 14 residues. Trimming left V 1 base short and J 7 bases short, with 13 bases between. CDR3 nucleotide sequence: TGTGCCAGCTCACCACAGGGGTCCGATGGTGAAGCTTTCTTT. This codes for CASSPQGSDGEAFF.

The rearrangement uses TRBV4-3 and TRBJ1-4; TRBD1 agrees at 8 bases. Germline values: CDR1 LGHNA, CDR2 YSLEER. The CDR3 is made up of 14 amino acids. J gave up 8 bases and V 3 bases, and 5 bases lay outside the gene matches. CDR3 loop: CASSQQGAEEKLFF. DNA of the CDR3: TGCGCCAGCAGCCAGCAGGGGGCTGAAGAAAAACTGTTTTTT.

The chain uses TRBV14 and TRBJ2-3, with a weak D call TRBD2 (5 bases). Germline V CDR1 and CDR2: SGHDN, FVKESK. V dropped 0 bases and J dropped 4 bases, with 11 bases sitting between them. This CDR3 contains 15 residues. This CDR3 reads CASSQESARADTQYF. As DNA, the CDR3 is TGTGCCAGCAGCCAAGAGTCCGCGAGGGCAGATACGCAGTATTTT.

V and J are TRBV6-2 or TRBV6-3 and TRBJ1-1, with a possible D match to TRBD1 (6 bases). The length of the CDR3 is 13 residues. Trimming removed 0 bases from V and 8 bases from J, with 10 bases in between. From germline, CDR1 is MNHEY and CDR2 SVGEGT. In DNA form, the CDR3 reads TGTGCCAGCAGTTACTCAACAGGGAAGGAAGCTTTCTTT. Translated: CASSYSTGKEAFF.

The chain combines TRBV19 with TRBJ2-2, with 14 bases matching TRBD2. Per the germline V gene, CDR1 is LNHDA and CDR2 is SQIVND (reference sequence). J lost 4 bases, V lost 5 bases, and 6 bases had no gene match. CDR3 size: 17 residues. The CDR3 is CASSLTSGGAGTGELFF. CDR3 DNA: TGTGCCAGTAGTCTGACTAGCGGGGGGGCAGGCACCGGGGAGCTGTTTTTT.

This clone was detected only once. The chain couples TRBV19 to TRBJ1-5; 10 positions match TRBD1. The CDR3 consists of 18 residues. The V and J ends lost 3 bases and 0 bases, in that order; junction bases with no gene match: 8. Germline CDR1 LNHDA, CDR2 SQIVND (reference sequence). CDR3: CASSMGTGDVYSNQPQHF. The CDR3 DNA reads TGTGCCAGTAGTATGGGGACAGGGGACGTTTATAGCAATCAGCCCCAGCATTTT.

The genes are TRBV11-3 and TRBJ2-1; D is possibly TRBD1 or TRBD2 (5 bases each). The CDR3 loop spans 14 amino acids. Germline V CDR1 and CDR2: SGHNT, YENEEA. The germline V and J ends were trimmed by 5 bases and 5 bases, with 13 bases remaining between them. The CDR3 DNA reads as TGTGCCAGCAGCGCCGGGACGCCGCACAATGAGCAGTTCTTC. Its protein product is CASSAGTPHNEQFF.

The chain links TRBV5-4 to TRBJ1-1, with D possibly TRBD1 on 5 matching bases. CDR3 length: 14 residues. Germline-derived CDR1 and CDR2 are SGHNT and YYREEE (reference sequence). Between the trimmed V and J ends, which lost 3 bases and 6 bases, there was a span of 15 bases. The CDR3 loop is CASSSGQAGSEAFF. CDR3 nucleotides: TGTGCCAGCAGCTCGGGGCAGGCGGGCTCTGAAGCTTTCTTT.

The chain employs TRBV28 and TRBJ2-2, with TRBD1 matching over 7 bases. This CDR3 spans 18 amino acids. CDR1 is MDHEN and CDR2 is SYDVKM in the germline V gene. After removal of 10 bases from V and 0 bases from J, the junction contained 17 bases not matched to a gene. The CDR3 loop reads CAIPRDSRYSANTGELFF. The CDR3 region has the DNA TGTGCCATCCCCCGGGACAGCCGCTACTCTGCGAACACCGGGGAGCTGTTTTTT.

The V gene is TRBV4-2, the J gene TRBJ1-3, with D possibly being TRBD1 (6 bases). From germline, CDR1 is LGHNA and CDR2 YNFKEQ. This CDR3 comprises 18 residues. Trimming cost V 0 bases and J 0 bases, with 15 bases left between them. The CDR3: CASSQEYGGASSGNTIYF. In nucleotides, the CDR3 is TGTGCCAGCAGCCAAGAGTATGGGGGGGCGAGCTCTGGAAACACCATATATTTT.

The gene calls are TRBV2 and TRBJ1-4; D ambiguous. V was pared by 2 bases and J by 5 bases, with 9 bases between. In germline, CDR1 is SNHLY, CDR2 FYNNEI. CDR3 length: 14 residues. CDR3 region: CASSEFVSNEKLFF. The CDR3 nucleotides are TGTGCCAGCAGTGAATTTGTGAGCAATGAAAAACTGTTTTTT. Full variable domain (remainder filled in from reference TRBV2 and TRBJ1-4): EPEVTQTPSHQVTQMGQEVILRCVPISNHLYFYWYRQILGQKVEFLVSFYNNEISEKSEIFDDQFSVERPDGSNFTLKIRSTKLEDSAMYFCASSEFVSNEKLFFGSGTQLSVL.

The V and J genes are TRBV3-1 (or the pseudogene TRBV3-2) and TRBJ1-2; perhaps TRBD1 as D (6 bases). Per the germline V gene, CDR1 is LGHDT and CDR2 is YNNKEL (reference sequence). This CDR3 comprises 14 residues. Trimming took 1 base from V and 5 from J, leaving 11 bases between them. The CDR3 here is CASSQGGGPYGYTF. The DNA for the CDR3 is TGTGCCAGCAGCCAAGGAGGGGGGCCTTATGGCTACACCTTC.